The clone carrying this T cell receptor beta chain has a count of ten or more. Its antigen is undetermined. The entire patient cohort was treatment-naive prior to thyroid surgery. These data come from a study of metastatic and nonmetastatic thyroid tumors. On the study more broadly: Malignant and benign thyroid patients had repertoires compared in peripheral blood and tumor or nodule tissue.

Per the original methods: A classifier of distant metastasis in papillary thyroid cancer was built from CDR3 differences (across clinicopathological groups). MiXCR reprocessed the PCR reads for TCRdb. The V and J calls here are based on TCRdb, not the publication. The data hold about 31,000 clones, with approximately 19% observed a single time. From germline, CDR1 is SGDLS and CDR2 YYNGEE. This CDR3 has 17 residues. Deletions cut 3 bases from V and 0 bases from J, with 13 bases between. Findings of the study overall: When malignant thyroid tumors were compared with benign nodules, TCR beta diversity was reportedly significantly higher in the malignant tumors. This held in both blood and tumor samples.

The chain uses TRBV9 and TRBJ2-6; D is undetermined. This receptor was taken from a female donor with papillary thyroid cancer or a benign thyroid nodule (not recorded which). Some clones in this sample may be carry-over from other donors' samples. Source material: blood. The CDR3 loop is CASSAVLKISGANVLTF. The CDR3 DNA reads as TGTGCCAGCAGCGCCGTCTTAAAGATCTCTGGGGCCAACGTCCTGACTTTC.